The 16 T cell receptor beta chains given below trace back to one sample, sequenced in a study of blood T cell repertoires in COVID-19. Profiling relied on immunoSEQ multiplex PCR, and the TCRdb table lists in-frame clones only, not all of them. The table has roughly 150,000 clones, around nine tenths seen once. The sequencing sample was made of peripheral blood. The receptor source for this set is a woman in her seventies with acute or convalescent COVID-19.

The genes are TRBV7-8 and TRBJ2-3; 13 bases align to TRBD2. V shed 2 bases, J shed 3 bases, and the junction held 8 bases outside the gene matches. Germline V gene sequence: CDR1 SGHVS, CDR2 FQNEAQ. This CDR3 has 18 amino acids. The CDR3 protein is CASSLTSGGARRTDTQYF. The CDR3, as DNA: TGTGCCAGCAGCTTAACTAGCGGGGGGGCCAGACGGACAGATACGCAGTATTTT.

The chain carries TRBV27 and TRBJ2-7; TRBD1 matches at 8 bases. Trimming removed 5 bases from V and 4 bases from J; junction bases left unmatched: 10. The CDR3 is made up of 15 amino acids. From germline, CDR1 is MNHEY and CDR2 SMNVEV (reference sequence). The CDR3 sequence: CASSGVQGVVYEQYF. DNA of the CDR3: TGTGCCAGCAGTGGGGTACAGGGGGTGGTTTACGAGCAGTACTTC.

The chain joins TRBV19 to TRBJ1-5; TRBD1 might be the D (5 bases). The germline V and J ends were trimmed by 1 base and 2 bases, with 21 bases remaining between them. Germline values: CDR1 LNHDA, CDR2 SQIVND (reference sequence). The length of the CDR3 is 19 residues. CDR3 DNA sequence: TGTGCCAGTAGTATAGTAAGGGTCCAAGGAGGGGTACGCAATCAGCCCCAGCATTTT. Protein: CASSIVRVQGGVRNQPQHF.

The gene calls are TRBV28 and TRBJ2-2; TRBD2 matches at 8 bases. Germline CDR1 MDHEN, CDR2 SYDVKM. The V gene end was trimmed by 7 bases and the J gene end by 6 bases; junction bases not matched to a gene: 10. This CDR3 contains 15 residues. CDR3 sequence (DNA): TGTGCCAGCACGCCCGGGGGGGCGCAAGCCGGGGAGCTGTTTTTT. As protein: CASTPGGAQAGELFF.

The V call is TRBV7-2, the J call TRBJ2-7, with no clear D. V lost 2 bases, J lost 0 bases, and 11 bases lay in between. The CDR3 is 15 residues long. The V gene's germline CDR1 is SGHTA and CDR2 FQGNSA. CDR3 region: CASSLNFRSSYEQYF. DNA for the CDR3: TGTGCCAGCAGCTTAAATTTCCGGAGCTCCTACGAGCAGTACTTC.

The chain has TRBV6-5 and TRBJ1-1; D is possibly TRBD1 (5 bases). The CDR3 is made up of 13 amino acids. Germline V gene data show CDR1 as MNHEY and CDR2 as SVGAGI. Trimming left V 0 bases short and J 5 bases short, with 7 bases between. The CDR3 nucleotides read TGTGCCAGCAGTTACTCACCAGGGACTGAAGCTTTCTTT. Encoded protein: CASSYSPGTEAFF.

This clone appeared a single time. The chain links TRBV6-2 or TRBV6-3 to TRBJ1-4; unclear D gene. This CDR3 is built from 15 residues. Germline assignment: CDR1 MNHEY and CDR2 SVGEGT. V was cut by 2 bases and J by 0 bases, with 7 bases left in between. In DNA form, the CDR3 reads TGTGCCAGCAGTTACGATCAGACAACTAATGAAAAACTGTTTTTT. Translating gives CASSYDQTTNEKLFF.

The V gene is TRBV11-3, the J gene TRBJ2-1; TRBD2 agrees at 8 bases. Germline values: CDR1 SGHNT, CDR2 YENEEA. The CDR3 extends over 15 amino acids. The junction had 8 bases not matched to a gene; V was cut back by 5 bases and J by 5 bases. The CDR3 DNA sequence: TGTGCCAGCAGCGATGACACTAGCGGAAACAATGAGCAGTTCTTC. It codes for CASSDDTSGNNEQFF.

The CDR3 DNA reads as TGTGCCAGCAGCTTGGGGGGGTTGATGTATCAGCCCCAGCATTTT. Amino acids: CASSLGGLMYQPQHF. V is TRBV13 and J is TRBJ1-5; possible D gene TRBD1, 5 bases. Germline V lookup: CDR1 PRHDT, CDR2 FYEKMQ (reference sequence). Trimming stripped 3 bases from V and 5 bases from J, with 14 bases between. The CDR3 has 15 residues.

The chain has TRBV7-3 and TRBJ1-6, with D maybe TRBD1 (5 bases). CDR1 is SGHTA and CDR2 is FQGTGA in the germline V gene. Trimming took off 5 bases at V and 0 bases at J, with 11 bases between the two ends. This CDR3 spans 16 amino acids. CDR3 sequence (DNA): TGTGCCAGCAGCCGGACACCTTACTCCTATAATTCACCCCTCCACTTT. The encoded protein is CASSRTPYSYNSPLHF.

The chain recombines TRBV6-5 with TRBJ2-1; unclear D gene. Trimming shortened V by 6 bases and J by 2 bases, and 14 bases separated the two germline ends. This CDR3 is 15 amino acids long. Germline V gives CDR1 MNHEY, CDR2 SVGAGI. CDR3 nucleotide sequence: TGTGCCAGCAGCCAACGAGGTGGCCCCTACAATGAGCAGTTCTTC. This gives the protein CASSQRGGPYNEQFF.

This chain connects TRBV20-1 to TRBJ1-1; D ambiguous. Trimming left V 6 bases short and J 6 bases short, with 11 bases between. Germline CDR1 and CDR2: DFQATT and SNEGSKA (reference sequence). This CDR3 is 11 amino acids long. CDR3 coding DNA: TGCAGTGCCCGGAGGGAGGCTGAAGCTTTCTTT. Translation gives CSARREAEAFF.

The rearrangement uses TRBV6-6 and TRBJ1-5; the D gene is possibly TRBD1 (6 bases). The CDR3 runs 16 residues. Germline V gene sequence: CDR1 MNHNY, CDR2 SVGAGI (reference sequence). With 6 bases removed from V and 2 bases from J, the gap between germline ends came to 17 bases. The CDR3 loop is CASSPQTGQRNQPQHF. The CDR3 DNA sequence: TGTGCCAGCAGCCCCCAGACCGGACAGCGCAATCAGCCCCAGCATTTT.

This sequence joins TRBV12-3 or TRBV12-4 and TRBJ2-3; D is uncertain. V was pared by 4 bases and J by 3 bases, with 8 bases between. The CDR3 loop spans 13 amino acids. In DNA form, the CDR3 reads TGTGCCAGCAGTTCGCTACCAACAGATACGCAGTATTTT. Translated, it gives CASSSLPTDTQYF.

This chain connects TRBV30 to TRBJ2-5; TRBD2 matches at 12 bases. CDR3 length: 17 amino acids. Germline assignment: CDR1 GTSNPN and CDR2 SVGIG (reference sequence). The ends lost 0 bases at V and 5 bases at J; junction bases unmatched: 10. The CDR3: CAWSVVSSGGARETQYF. The DNA for the CDR3 is TGTGCCTGGAGTGTAGTGTCTAGCGGGGGGGCCAGGGAGACCCAGTACTTC.

The chain carries TRBV28 and TRBJ2-5, with a possible D match to TRBD2 (7 bases). CDR1 is MDHEN and CDR2 is SYDVKM in the germline V gene. The CDR3 sequence is 15 residues long. V dropped 7 bases and J dropped 1 base, with 16 bases sitting between them. The CDR3 spells CASNGGGGLQETQYF. For the CDR3, the DNA is TGTGCCAGCAACGGAGGGGGGGGCCTCCAAGAGACCCAGTACTTC.